Presented here are 31 T cell receptor beta chains from one specimen sequenced in a study of CD8 T cells in ankylosing spondylitis. Whole-study findings and limits: Roughly eight highly homologous variants formed a TCR beta motif that appeared characteristic of ankylosing spondylitis blood.

Antigens for these TCRs are unknown. TCRdb redid the calling of the 5' RACE reads with MiXCR, one entry per CDR3 protein. The sample has about 510,000 distinct CDR3 sequences; approximately 5.3% are singletons. Input material: blood, either unsorted or a sorted T cell fraction (not recorded which). These receptors all stem from a male donor with ankylosing spondylitis.

This clonotype was counted many times. The chain carries TRBV11-3 and TRBJ2-1; 7 bases align to TRBD2. This CDR3 is built from 17 residues. Germline CDR1 is SGHNT and CDR2 is YENEEA. V was clipped by 5 bases and J by 6 bases; unmatched bases: 16. DNA for the CDR3: TGTGCCAGCAGCACCCGGGCTAGCGGTCTTTACCCCAATGAGCAGTTCTTC. Its protein is CASSTRASGLYPNEQFF.

This clonotype came up a few times. The V and J genes are TRBV18 and TRBJ2-7, with a tentative D call TRBD1 (5 bases). The CDR3 covers 13 residues. Per the germline V gene, CDR1 is KGHSH and CDR2 is LQKENI. Trimming removed 5 bases at V and 7 bases at J, with 15 bases between. The CDR3 loop is CASSSQQGDEQYF. CDR3 nucleotide sequence: TGTGCCAGCTCATCCCAGCAGGGTGATGAGCAGTACTTC.

This clonotype was observed many times. The chain carries TRBV6-6 and TRBJ2-7; D perhaps matches TRBD1 (6 bases). V lost 8 bases to trimming and J lost 3 bases, with 14 bases between them. Germline V CDR1 and CDR2: MNHNY, SVGAGI (reference sequence). CDR3 size: 13 residues. CDR3 in DNA: TGTGCCAGCTCGGAAGGGGGTTTCTACGAGCAGTACTTC. It codes for CASSEGGFYEQYF.

Many counts were recorded for this clonotype. The chain combines TRBV20-1 with TRBJ1-1; tentative D call: TRBD1 (6 bases). V dropped 6 bases and J dropped 0 bases, with 23 bases sitting between them. The CDR3 is 17 residues long. Germline values: CDR1 DFQATT, CDR2 SNEGSKA (reference sequence). In nucleotides, the CDR3 is TGCAGTGCCACGATTCGGGGGGCGCGTTACATGAACACTGAAGCTTTCTTT. It encodes CSATIRGARYMNTEAFF.

In this sample, this clonotype turned up once. The missing conserved phenylalanine or tryptophan at the end of this CDR3 makes a read error likely. J is TRBJ2-1 and V is TRBV6-2 or TRBV6-3, with D possibly matching TRBD2 (6 bases). V was clipped by 6 bases and J by 10 bases, with 10 bases between them. Germline V lookup: CDR1 MNHEY, CDR2 SVGEGT. CDR3 length: 11 residues. The CDR3 DNA reads as TGTGCCAGCAGCACTAGCTTCGAGCAGTTCGTC. Its protein product is CASSTSFEQFV.

Details on this clonotype: The conserved closing phenylalanine or tryptophan is absent in this CDR3, likely reflecting a read error. The chain links TRBV28 to TRBJ2-7, with D perhaps being TRBD1 or TRBD2 (5 bases each). CDR1 and CDR2 from the germline V gene are MDHEN and SYDVKM. The V and J ends lost 11 bases and 7 bases respectively, with 18 bases between them. The CDR3 covers 12 residues. CDR3 amino acids: CAGPPGRAEQYI. Written as DNA, the CDR3 is TGTGCCGGCCCACCGGGGCGGGCGGAGCAGTACATC.

In its sample, this clonotype was seen many times. The rearrangement uses TRBV7-9 and TRBJ1-1; the match to TRBD1 covers 12 bases. The CDR3 totals 13 residues. V lost 11 bases and J lost 5; bases outside the gene matches: 6. Germline V gene sequence: CDR1 SEHNR, CDR2 FQNEAQ (reference sequence). In DNA, the CDR3 is TGTGCCGGGACAGGGGGCGGATGGACTGAAGCTTTCTTT. This codes for CAGTGGGWTEAFF.

This clonotype was detected many times. The chain links TRBV7-2 to TRBJ2-1; D possibly corresponds to TRBD1 (5 bases). Trimming removed 2 bases at V and 3 bases at J, with 17 bases between. Germline assignment: CDR1 SGHTA and CDR2 FQGNSA. The CDR3 runs to 17 residues. CDR3 loop: CASSLMARAPIYNEQFF. The CDR3 nucleotides read TGTGCCAGCAGCTTAATGGCCAGGGCTCCCATCTACAATGAGCAGTTCTTC.

This clonotype has just a few counts. The chain combines TRBV14 with TRBJ1-1; TRBD1 aligns across 7 bases. This CDR3 is 17 amino acids long. V lost 1 base to trimming and J lost 1 base; unmatched junction nucleotides: 9. In germline, CDR1 is SGHDN, CDR2 FVKESK. CDR3 DNA: TGTGCCAGCAGCCAAGGACAGGGTTGGGGAAGGAACACTGAAGCTTTCTTT. It codes for CASSQGQGWGRNTEAFF.

This clonotype was found many times. The chain joins TRBV3-1 to TRBJ2-7, with a tentative D call TRBD1 (5 bases). Per germline, CDR1 LGHDT and CDR2 YNNKEL (reference sequence). Trimming removed 1 base at V and 2 bases at J, with 15 bases between. The CDR3 is 16 amino acids. The CDR3 coding sequence is TGTGCCAGCAGCCAAGCCTTCTCAGGGTGGACCTACGAGCAGTACTTC. Residues: CASSQAFSGWTYEQYF.

This clonotype was seen many times. The chain carries TRBV29-1 and TRBJ1-1; TRBD1 agrees at 7 bases. Germline lookup yields CDR1 SQVTM and CDR2 ANQGSEA. This CDR3 spans 11 amino acids. Unmatched junction bases numbered 6, after V lost 4 bases and J lost 10 bases. CDR3 protein: CSVVGQAAAFF. The CDR3 DNA follows: TGCAGCGTTGTCGGACAGGCCGCAGCTTTCTTT.

This clonotype has ten or more counts. The chain employs TRBV20-1 and TRBJ1-6; D is uncertain. The CDR3 consists of 19 residues. V was clipped by 1 base and J by 4 bases, with 23 bases between them. CDR1 and CDR2 (germline): DFQATT, SNEGSKA (reference sequence). Here the CDR3 DNA reads TGCAGTGCTAGAGCTTTCCGGGGTGGTGGCTACGTATATAATTCACCCCTCCACTTT. Its translation is CSARAFRGGGYVYNSPLHF.

This clonotype was seen many times. This chain joins TRBV25-1 and TRBJ1-3; no clear D. Germline lookup yields CDR1 MGHDK and CDR2 SYGVNS. CDR3 length: 14 residues. V was shortened by 5 bases and J by 7 bases, with 15 bases between the two germline ends. Here the CDR3 DNA reads TGTGCCAGCAGTCAAGACCCTTTTGGGAACACCATATATTTT. Translation gives CASSQDPFGNTIYF.

This clonotype was seen more than once but under ten times. The chain couples TRBV20-1 to TRBJ2-1; 8 bases agree with TRBD2. CDR3 length: 16 amino acids. V lost 3 bases and J lost 2; bases outside the gene matches: 9. Germline V CDR1 and CDR2: DFQATT, SNEGSKA (reference sequence). As DNA, the CDR3 is TGCAGTGCTAGGGCCAGCGGGAGCCCCACCTACAATGAGCAGTTCTTC. Encoded protein: CSARASGSPTYNEQFF.

In its sample, this clonotype was seen many times. V usage is TRBV29-1 and J usage is TRBJ2-2; the match to TRBD1 covers 7 bases. The CDR3 is 13 amino acids. Losses at the gene ends were 7 bases for V and 7 bases for J; bases not matched to a gene: 9. Germline V CDR1 and CDR2: SQVTM, ANQGSEA. In DNA, the CDR3 is TGCAGCGCCCGGGACAGACCGGACGGGGAGCTGTTTTTT. It codes for CSARDRPDGELFF.

Ten or more counts support this clonotype. The V and J genes are TRBV10-3 and TRBJ2-1; 10 bases match TRBD2. Unmatched junction bases numbered 7, after V lost 6 bases and J lost 8 bases. Germline lookup yields CDR1 ENHRY and CDR2 SYGVKD. This CDR3 comprises 14 residues. The CDR3 here is CAIRPGLAMDEQFF. In DNA, the CDR3 is TGTGCCATCAGGCCGGGACTAGCGATGGATGAGCAGTTCTTC.

This clonotype was seen repeatedly, ten times or more. The chain employs TRBV12-3 or TRBV12-4 and TRBJ2-2; 8 positions match TRBD2. Losses at the gene ends were 3 bases for V and 3 bases for J; bases not matched to a gene: 3. This CDR3 region has 15 residues. The CDR3, as DNA: TGTGCCAGCAGTTTTACGGGAGGGTACACCGGGGAGCTGTTTTTT. Protein: CASSFTGGYTGELFF.

V is TRBV7-2 and J is TRBJ2-3; D might be TRBD2 (5 bases). The CDR3 spans 15 residues. The germline V gene has CDR1 SGHTA and CDR2 FQGNSA. Trimming shortened V by 2 bases and J by 4 bases, and 13 bases separated the two germline ends. The CDR3 spells CASSLLGLSADTQYF. The CDR3 region has the DNA TGTGCCAGCAGCTTACTAGGGCTTAGCGCAGATACGCAGTATTTT.

This clonotype was counted a few times. This rearrangement joins TRBV5-4 to TRBJ1-6, with TRBD1 identical over 8 bases. V lost 5 bases to trimming and J lost 5 bases; unmatched junction nucleotides: 12. Germline-derived CDR1 and CDR2 are SGHNT and YYREEE (reference sequence). The CDR3 length is 17 residues. The CDR3 DNA reads TGTGCCAGCAGGCGCTCCCCCGGACAGGGTGATAATTCACCCCTCCACTTT. This encodes CASRRSPGQGDNSPLHF.

This clonotype showed up many times. This chain links TRBV10-3 with TRBJ1-2; TRBD1 matches at 9 bases. The CDR3 has 14 amino acids. Germline loops: CDR1 ENHRY, CDR2 SYGVKD. J gave up 8 bases and V 0 bases, and 4 bases lay outside the gene matches. The CDR3 sequence: CAISESGQGSGYTF. The DNA of the CDR3 is TGTGCCATCAGTGAGTCCGGACAGGGGTCGGGCTACACCTTC.

This clonotype was recorded many times. The chain links TRBV12-3 or TRBV12-4 to TRBJ2-3; 9 bases agree with TRBD2. The CDR3 spans 14 residues. V was clipped by 5 bases and J by 5 bases; unmatched bases: 5. The CDR3 protein is CASSRSGREDTQYF. In DNA, the CDR3 is TGTGCCAGCAGTCGTAGCGGGAGAGAAGATACGCAGTATTTT.

This clonotype was found many times. The J gene is TRBJ2-7, the V gene TRBV12-3 or TRBV12-4; no reliable D call. V was cut by 2 bases and J by 10 bases, with 9 bases left in between. The CDR3 length is 11 residues. CDR3 DNA sequence: TGTGCCAGCAGTTTAACCAGGAGACAGTACTTC. Translating it yields CASSLTRRQYF.

This clonotype was detected many times. V usage is TRBV4-3 and J usage is TRBJ2-7; TRBD1 might be the D (5 bases). There are 15 residues in the CDR3. Trimming left V 1 base short and J 2 bases short, with 12 bases between. The germline V gene encodes CDR1 LGHNA and CDR2 YSLEER. CDR3 sequence (DNA): TGCGCCAGCAGCCAAGTCTATGGGGCCGCCTACGAGCAGTACTTC. Translated, it gives CASSQVYGAAYEQYF.

At least ten counts were recorded for this clonotype. V usage is TRBV29-1 and J usage is TRBJ1-1; no firm D call. Germline V gene sequence: CDR1 SQVTM, CDR2 ANQGSEA. Deletions cut 5 bases from V and 1 base from J, with 11 bases between. The CDR3 is 13 residues long. CDR3 loop: CSVNGLQNTEAFF. Here the CDR3 DNA reads TGCAGCGTTAATGGACTCCAGAACACTGAAGCTTTCTTT.

This clonotype showed up many times. V gene TRBV5-1 combines with J gene TRBJ2-7; D gene unclear. Germline CDR1 is SGHRS and CDR2 is YFSETQ. The CDR3 contains 15 residues. Trimming pared 0 bases from V and 4 bases from J, leaving 14 bases between. The CDR3 DNA sequence: TGCGCCAGCAGCTTGGGGACGGAACCGAATTACGAGCAGTACTTC. Encoded protein: CASSLGTEPNYEQYF.

This clonotype was observed at least ten times. The chain has TRBV6-2 or TRBV6-3 and TRBJ2-1, with D possibly TRBD1 on 6 matching bases. This CDR3 has 15 amino acids. Germline V gene sequence: CDR1 MNHEY, CDR2 SVGEGT. V was shortened by 3 bases and J by 4 bases, with 13 bases between the two germline ends. The CDR3 region is CASSYTGTLYNEQFF. The CDR3 DNA sequence: TGTGCCAGCAGTTATACCGGGACACTGTACAATGAGCAGTTCTTC.

This clonotype came up many times. V and J are TRBV29-1 and TRBJ2-1; a possible D gene is TRBD2 (5 bases). Trimming removed 1 base from V and 5 bases from J, with 12 bases in between. The CDR3 covers 14 residues. Per the germline V gene, CDR1 is SQVTM and CDR2 is ANQGSEA. As DNA, the CDR3 is TGCAGCGTTGAAGTCCCGCCGGGAAACAATGAGCAGTTCTTC. This sequence encodes CSVEVPPGNNEQFF.

This clonotype has a count of ten or more. This chain connects TRBV6-1 to TRBJ1-1, with TRBD1 identical over 8 bases. Per germline, CDR1 MNHNS and CDR2 SASEGT. J was trimmed by 1 base and V by 7 bases; bases with no gene match: 5. This CDR3 spans 14 amino acids. Here the CDR3 DNA reads TGTGCCAGCACCCCAGGGGGCTGGAACACTGAAGCTTTCTTT. It specifies CASTPGGWNTEAFF.

The rearrangement links TRBV5-1 to TRBJ2-6, with TRBD1 as a possible D gene (6 bases). This CDR3 spans 17 amino acids. Germline CDR1 and CDR2: SGHRS and YFSETQ. V was clipped by 4 bases and J by 0 bases, with 14 bases between them. CDR3 protein: CASSVTGQYSGANVLTF. DNA for the CDR3: TGCGCCAGCAGCGTTACTGGACAGTACTCTGGGGCCAACGTCCTGACTTTC.

This clonotype has ten or more counts. V gene TRBV9 combines with J gene TRBJ2-5; either TRBD1 or TRBD2 may fit D (6 bases each). Trimming removed 4 bases at V and 1 base at J, with 17 bases between. The CDR3 is 16 residues long. Germline V gives CDR1 SGDLS, CDR2 YYNGEE. The CDR3 DNA reads TGTGCCAGCAGCAAATCGGGGGCCTACCTCCAAGAGACCCAGTACTTC. Amino acid sequence: CASSKSGAYLQETQYF.

This clonotype was counted at least ten times. V usage is TRBV20-1 and J usage is TRBJ1-3; D not resolved. The germline CDR1 and CDR2 sequences are DFQATT and SNEGSKA (reference sequence). CDR3 length equals 15 residues. Trimming left V 0 bases short and J 3 bases short, with 12 bases between. CDR3 sequence (DNA): TGCAGTGCTAGAGATCAACAGAAGAGTGGAAACACCATATATTTT. Protein: CSARDQQKSGNTIYF.